Described below is a single T cell receptor beta chain sequence and its context. No antigen is known for it. One base away there is no much larger clone; base qualities are not given. The data belong to a study of CD8+ T cells in alopecia areata (dated by TCRdb to about 2018). General notes on the study: The treated patients took part in an open-label pilot trial in which moderate-to-severe alopecia areata was treated with oral tofacitinib at 5 to 10 mg twice daily. Tofacitinib was administered for 6 to 18 months, and 6 months of follow-up off drug were then conducted to assess delayed response and recurrence. Disease severity in treated patients was measured with the SALT score, which quantifies the percentage of affected scalp surface area. In both human patients and the C3H/HeJ mouse model, the study applied high-throughput TCRbeta sequencing to look at T cell clonal expansion in alopecia areata. Scalp tissue and sorted CD4+ and CD8+ peripheral blood T cells from patchy and totalis/universalis alopecia areata patients and from healthy controls were covered by human TCRbeta sequencing. Biopsies were taken from tofacitinib-treated patients at baseline and at 4 and 24 weeks of treatment, and a later scalp biopsy was taken in several of the tofacitinib-treated patients. Scalp clonality was compared across normal scalp (n=4), patchy alopecia areata scalp (n=8), and alopecia totalis/universalis scalp (n=8). RNA was obtained with the PAXgene miRNA kit for fixed scalp, the miRNeasy kit for PBMCs, and the RNeasy kit for mouse skin. TCRbeta CDR3 regions were amplified by immunoSEQ multiplex PCR using 35 Vbeta forward and 13 Jbeta reverse primers.

CDR1 and CDR2 are drawn from the germline V gene: SGHDT, YYEEEE. The CDR3 covers 13 residues, taking in both the cysteine and the phenylalanine. The only DNA kept is the CDR3, 39 bases in frame from the first base. V and J lose 5 bases and 3 bases, and a span of 11 bases separates them. The full study reports these points: TCR sequences shared between patients were less clear than in mice, possibly partly because of HLA diversity in the patient population. Many expanded lesional clones persisted in scalp and blood during tofacitinib treatment, which may partly explain relapse after stopping treatment. Higher clonality and more expanded CD8+ clones were observed in lesional scalp than in normal scalp, particularly in alopecia totalis/universalis, a finding suggestive of antigenic drive. Unlike mouse skin, which is dominated by gammadelta T cells, normal human skin has resident alphabeta T cells that are also sequenced, and this complicates analysis of the scalp TCR repertoire. Tofacitinib significantly decreased scalp clonality and the number of expanded CD8+ clones among the top 100 scalp clones. Because the treated cohort was small and had only one nonresponder, larger studies are needed to examine links between baseline CD8+ expansion and response.

Libraries were built with the immunoSEQ multiplex PCR assay. To provide template for TCR sequencing, every sample had RNA extracted and reverse transcribed into cDNA. First-strand cDNA was synthesized with SuperScript III using a 2:1 mix of oligo-dT and random hexamers. A synthetic immune receptor repertoire was used to measure amplification bias, and any remaining bias was corrected computationally. The source study handled its data this way. Raw reads were preprocessed to remove errors, and CDR3 was defined by IMGT conventions from the conserved cysteine to phenylalanine. Clonality was calculated as 1 minus Shannon entropy normalized by log2 of the number of productive unique TCRs. Whether scalp clones were CD4 or CD8 was inferred by matching scalp TCRbeta sequences against CD4 and CD8 repertoires sorted from blood. Not all clones reach the TCRdb copy of this immuneACCESS table, which keeps in-frame sequences only. Checked studies attribute under half of the gap to unresolved V genes and leave the rest unexplained. Clone size and V and J calls were adopted from that table, with D and trimming inferred from the DNA. The sample contains 150,000 or so clones, about two thirds of them found a single time. The ten largest clones represent approximately 0.91% of the sample.

The time point label, read with the paper, signifies: around 29 days on oral tofacitinib. Sample treatment or condition, as interpreted from the label and publication: oral pan-JAK inhibitor, 5-10 mg twice daily. Peripheral blood and lesional scalp punch biopsies were obtained from patients with alopecia areata. PBMCs were isolated by density centrifugation and stained for CD3, CD4 and CD8, and CD4+ and CD8+ T cells were sorted on a FACSAria. The origin of this receptor is a human donor with alopecia areata. The chain was built from TRBV5-6 and TRBJ1-1; D gene: possibly TRBD1, on 6 matching bases. Material: CD4+ T cells sorted from blood, obtained at week 4, from a patient treated with tofacitinib. In nucleotides, the sequence is TGTGCCAGCAGGTACAGGGACGACACTGAAGCTTTCTTT. The resulting protein is CASRYRDDTEAFF.